The subject of this entry is one T cell receptor beta chain. Its antigen is as yet unknown. It was autoimmune disease history or systemic immunosuppression that excluded patients. The entry originates in a study of OX40 agonist ivuxolimab in advanced cancers. In the study overall: Ivuxolimab, which is an agonistic anti-OX40 (CD134) antibody, was administered to the patients. In this trial design, patients received ivuxolimab intravenously at 0.01 to 10 mg/kg every 2 weeks.

General study results and limits: CD4+ and CD8+ T cells in blood underwent clonal expansion by week 6 at 0.1 to 3.0 mg/kg.

Germline CDR1 SEHNR, CDR2 FQNEAQ (reference sequence). V lost 7 bases and J lost 8; bases outside the gene matches: 10. The CDR3 covers 13 residues. TCRdb's copy holds only in-frame clones and misses some; the assay was immunoSEQ multiplex PCR. The sample shows 82,000 or so clones, just under 95% of them seen only once. The sequenced sample was CD4+ or CD8+ T cells sorted from blood, obtained in a trial of the OX40 agonist ivuxolimab. This sequence originates from an adult with an advanced solid tumor such as melanoma, head and neck, liver or kidney cancer. This rearrangement joins TRBV7-9 to TRBJ1-1, with TRBD1 matching 7 bases. CDR3 in amino acids: CASNLGAGGEAFF. The CDR3 nucleotides are TGTGCCAGCAACCTCGGGGCAGGGGGAGAAGCTTTCTTT.